The subject of this entry is one TCR beta chain. Its specificity is not known. The authors isolated the PBMC from buffy coats of healthy donors. The CDR3 extends over 16 amino acids. Germline V lookup: CDR1 ENHRY, CDR2 SYGVKD. These data belong to a study of human CD8 memory T cell subsets. The study's findings and limits: In contrast to effector memory cells, stem-like memory and precursor exhausted T cells had similarly high diversity. What was sequenced in this study was only the T cell receptor beta chains.

Construction of TCR beta libraries was accomplished by means of UMI-labeled 5' RACE. Authors' processing steps: Functional CDR3 beta clonotypes, numbering between 3,000 and 18,000, were present in each TCR beta library. Each CDR3 protein gets one entry in TCRdb, which reprocessed the 5' RACE reads and gives no DNA. The V and J calls were determined by TCRdb, not by the authors. This sample's table has 9,000 to 10,000 distinct CDR3 sequences. The sequence was obtained from a human donor in good health. The chain recombines TRBV10-3 with TRBJ2-2; without DNA, the TCRdb call of TRBD1 cannot be checked. Sequenced input: CD8+ T cells from PBMCs. The CDR3 sequence: CATGEVAGGSTGELFF.